This T cell receptor (beta chain) was identified during a study of cytomegalovirus exposure and HLA in healthy donors. Study overall: The 95 to 150 validation repertoires, a later analysis reported, used the same platform as the 666 first-cohort repertoires. Overall study findings and caveats: Subsequent analysis showed first-cohort TCR clusters tending to co-occur in more than 95 validation repertoires.

TCRdb's copy holds only in-frame clones and misses some; the assay was immunoSEQ multiplex PCR. Of roughly 130,000 clones listed, around 92% were seen once; the top ten hold 3% to 3.5%. Comments on this clone: Its target is unknown. At one end the junction does not follow the germline gene, possibly because of a read error.

The source material was PBMCs. The clonotype was recovered from a man aged 25-45 years in good health and CMV-seronegative.

The CDR3 loop is CASSLGQGISFEQYF. Here the CDR3 DNA reads TGCGCCAGCAGCTTGGGGCAGGGAATATCCTTCGAGCAGTACTTC. The V gene is TRBV5-1, the J gene TRBJ2-7; a weak D match, TRBD1 (5 bases). This CDR3 is built from 15 residues. Germline V CDR1 and CDR2: SGHRS, YFSETQ.